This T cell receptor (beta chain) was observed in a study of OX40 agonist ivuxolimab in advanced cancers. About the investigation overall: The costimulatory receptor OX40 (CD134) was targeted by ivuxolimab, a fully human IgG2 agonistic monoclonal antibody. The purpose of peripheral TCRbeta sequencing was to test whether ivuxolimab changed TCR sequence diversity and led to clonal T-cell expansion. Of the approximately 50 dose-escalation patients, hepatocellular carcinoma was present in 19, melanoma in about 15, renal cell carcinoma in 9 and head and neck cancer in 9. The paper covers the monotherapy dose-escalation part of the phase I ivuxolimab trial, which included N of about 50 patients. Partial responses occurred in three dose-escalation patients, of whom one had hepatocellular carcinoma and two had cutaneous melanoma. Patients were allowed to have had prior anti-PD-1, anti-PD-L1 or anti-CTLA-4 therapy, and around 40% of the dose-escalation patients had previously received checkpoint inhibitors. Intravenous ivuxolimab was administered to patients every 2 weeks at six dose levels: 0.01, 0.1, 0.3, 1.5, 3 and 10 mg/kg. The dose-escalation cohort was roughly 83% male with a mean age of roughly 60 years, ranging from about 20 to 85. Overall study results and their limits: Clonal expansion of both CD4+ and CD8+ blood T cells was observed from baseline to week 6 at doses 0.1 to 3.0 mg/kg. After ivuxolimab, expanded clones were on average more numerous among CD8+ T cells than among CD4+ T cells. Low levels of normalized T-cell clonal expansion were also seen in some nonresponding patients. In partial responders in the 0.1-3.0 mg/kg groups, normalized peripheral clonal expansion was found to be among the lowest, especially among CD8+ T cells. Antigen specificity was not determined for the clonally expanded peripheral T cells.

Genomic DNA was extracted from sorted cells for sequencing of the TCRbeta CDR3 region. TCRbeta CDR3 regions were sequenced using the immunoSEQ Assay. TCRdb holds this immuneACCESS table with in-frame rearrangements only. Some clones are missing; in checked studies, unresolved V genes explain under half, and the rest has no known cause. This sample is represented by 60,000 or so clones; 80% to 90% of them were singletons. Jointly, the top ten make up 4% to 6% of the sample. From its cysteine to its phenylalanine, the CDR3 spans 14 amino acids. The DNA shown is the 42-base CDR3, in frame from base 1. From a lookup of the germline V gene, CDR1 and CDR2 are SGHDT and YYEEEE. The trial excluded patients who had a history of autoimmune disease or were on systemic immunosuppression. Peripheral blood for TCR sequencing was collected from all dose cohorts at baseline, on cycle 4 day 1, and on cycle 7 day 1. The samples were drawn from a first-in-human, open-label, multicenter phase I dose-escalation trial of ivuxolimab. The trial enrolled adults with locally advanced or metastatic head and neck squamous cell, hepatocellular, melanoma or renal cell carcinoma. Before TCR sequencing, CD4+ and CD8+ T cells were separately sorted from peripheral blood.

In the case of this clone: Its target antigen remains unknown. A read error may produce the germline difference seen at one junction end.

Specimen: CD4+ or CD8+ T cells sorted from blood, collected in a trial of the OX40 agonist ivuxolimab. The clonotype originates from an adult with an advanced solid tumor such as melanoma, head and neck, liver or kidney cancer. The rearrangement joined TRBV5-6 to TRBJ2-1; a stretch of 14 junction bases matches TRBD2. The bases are TGTGCCAGCAGCGCCGGGACTAGCGGGAGTAAAAAACTCTTC. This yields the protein CASSAGTSGSKKLF.